The sequence of this T cell receptor (beta chain) was determined in a study of cytomegalovirus exposure and HLA in healthy donors (dated by TCRdb to between 2016 and 2019). Broadly, across the study: In an earlier analysis of 587 of the donors, around 300 Gb of sequence data and 100 million or so unique TCR beta sequences from 180 million or so T cells were reported. An early release that covered about 600 HLA-typed donors contained 300 to 350 gigabases of sequencing data and 80 million or so unique TCR sequences. Of the roughly 400 genotyped donors, 80% to 90% were placed in the genetic ancestry cluster associated with self-reported Caucasian donors. The aim of the study was to test whether cataloging public T cell receptors could identify signatures of past pathogen exposure. The study profiled the T cell repertoires of about 640 subjects by immunosequencing and related them to cytomegalovirus serostatus. Besides the first cohort of more than 650 subjects, a separate validation cohort made up of roughly 120 different subjects was used. High-throughput TCR immunosequencing, statistical association of individual TCRs with disease status, and machine learning were combined to predict cytomegalovirus infection status. A later analysis re-analyzed previously published TCR beta repertoires from roughly 630 donors and added high-resolution HLA genotyping to study TCR occurrence patterns. Rather than drawing on any new phenotypic data, the later analysis identified candidate immune exposures from TCR beta sequences and the way those sequences occurred across donors. In an earlier analysis of about 590 of the donors, high-throughput TCR beta sequencing was used to judge whether each TCR beta V gene segment behaved as functional or pseudogenic. Donor age, sex, ethnicity and CMV serostatus were collected together with the repertoire data. A later genetic analysis used genome-wide SNP genotypes for about 65% of the 666 donors, treating that subset as a discovery cohort. All discovery cohort repertoires had been generated using a single sequencing platform. Class I and class II HLA loci were covered by the typing at four-digit resolution. The number of typed donors differed by locus: about 620-630 for A, B, C, DRB1 and DQB1; 500 to 550 for DQA1; some 610 for DPA1; and about 470 for DPB1. Roughly five DR-DQ haplotypes were treated as single units for association and clustering because of strong linkage in the cohort. Among around 400 genotyped donors of the cohort, an average of roughly 230,000 unique TCR beta nucleotide sequences was sequenced per donor, of which 15% to 20% were non-productive. General conclusions and limits of the study: Specific HLA alleles were associated with roughly 16,000 TCR beta sequences at a false discovery rate of 0.05 in a later analysis. An association between a missense DCLRE1C variant and V-gene and J-gene trimming of TCR beta chains was found in a later genetic analysis and replicated in an independent cohort. When HLA alleles, especially DR and DQ, strongly co-occurred, attributing TCR associations to individual alleles was difficult. In vitro tests confirmed that three of the cytomegalovirus-associated TCR beta chains recognize cytomegalovirus antigens. Seventeen rarely observed V segments, including chromosome 9 orphons, were excluded from the earlier analysis of approximately 500 of the donors because counts were too low. The only immune exposure information available for the cohort was CMV serostatus. Some IMGT-functional V segments, including TRBV6-2 and TRBV6-3, could not be distinguished by the 87-base-pair reads and were therefore excluded. Most TCR sequences were observed very rarely across donors, whereas some public TCRs were present in many individuals. A later analysis found that TCR association rates varied across HLA loci, with DRB1 alleles showing the most associated TCRs and HLA-C alleles the fewest. The authors suggested that the approach could potentially be generalized to other disease states and immunological phenotypes. A further reported finding was that TCR beta sequences accurately predicted the HLA-A and HLA-B alleles for most subjects in the first cohort. Only TCR beta chains were sequenced in this cohort, and the absence of alpha or paired-chain data limited detectable features. Most CMV-associated TCR beta chains appeared to be HLA-restricted in a later analysis, and the HLA associations seemed to be driven largely by CMV exposure. A cluster of highly shared sequence variants was judged likely to be a technical artifact of the sequencing pipeline. Broadly in line with IMGT annotations, most TCR beta V segments showed up in productive rearrangements about 87% or about 30% of the time in an earlier analysis of a few hundred of the donors. The study listed 164 TCR beta chains as associated with cytomegalovirus. In a later analysis, several top co-occurrence clusters were reported to appear linked to parvovirus B19, influenza, CMV and Epstein-Barr virus. The presence/absence analyses assumed that sequencing depth was roughly uniform across donors, and that assumption may not be true. A later analysis found that HLA-associated TCR beta chains were more clonally expanded and had lower generation probabilities than equally common non-associated chains. Compared with the roughly 710-donor mean, donors in an Asian-associated ancestry cluster had fewer N-insertions in productive TCRs, according to a later genetic analysis. HLA typing was unavailable for some donors at each locus, so association tests used only the typed subset. The classifier was reported to diagnose cytomegalovirus status with high specificity and sensitivity in both the original and validation cohorts. Linkage disequilibrium might explain the correlated functional status among segregating V segments, but an unknown experimental factor could not be ruled out.

At the junction V is shortened by 4 bases and J by 0 bases; bases outside the gene matches: 5. Including cysteine and phenylalanine, the CDR3 has 15 amino acids. This entry keeps only the CDR3 DNA: 45 bases, framed from base 1. CDR1 SGHNT and CDR2 YYREEE are derived from the germline V gene (reference sequence). In total, more than 500 healthy bone marrow donors made up the cohort. At the time of sampling, all cohort members were nominally healthy, though unrecorded immune exposures were likely present. Of the 700 or so cohort members, around 310 had a positive CMV serostatus and roughly 370 had a negative one, while no CMV serostatus was recorded for the donor. Every donor gave a peripheral blood sample, and the peripheral blood mononuclear cells from that sample were used for TCR beta sequencing. The Qiagen DNeasy Blood Extraction Kit was used to extract genomic DNA from the blood cell samples.

Worth noting for this clone: What antigen it recognizes has not been identified. No quality values exist for individual bases; no much larger clone is one base distant.

Libraries were prepared through the immunoSEQ multiplex PCR assay. For the multiplex PCR, a mixture combining 60 forward primers for TCR Vbeta segments and 13 reverse primers for TCR Jbeta segments was used. Amplification of the CDR3 region of rearranged TCR beta genes was performed with a multiplex PCR assay on genomic DNA. The Illumina HiSeq System was used to sequence the amplified TCR beta libraries as 87-base-pair reads. Per the original workflow: In a later analysis, tens of millions of unique TCR beta chains were counted across the roughly 610 repertoires, and around 10 million of these chains were shared by at least two donors. A nearest-neighbor algorithm error-corrected the raw reads and collapsed the reads into unique sequences, merging closely related sequences to remove PCR and sequencing errors. To assign V, D and J gene segments, CDR3 sequences were aligned to IMGT reference sequences. For a sequence to be retained, at least a six-nucleotide match to both a V gene segment and a J gene segment was required. Rearrangements were classified as productive when the CDR3 lacked stop codons and remained in frame with V and J, and all other rearrangements were classified as non-productive. Following IMGT convention, CDR3 was defined as the stretch from the second conserved V-encoded cysteine to the conserved J-encoded phenylalanine. In an earlier analysis of approximately 500 of the donors, sequences lacking an unambiguous match to a single V gene segment were excluded. In an earlier analysis of several hundred of the donors, V segments were called functional above 56.7% productive rearrangements and were called segregating when the between-donor standard deviation exceeded 5%. A statistical classification framework was built for diagnosing cytomegalovirus status from the catalog of TCR beta chain sequences. In a later analysis, TCR nucleotide sequences were compared against IMGT/GENE-DB human TR gene sequences so that V and J genes could be assigned. Using the TCRdist pipeline, a later analysis assigned CDR3 sequences along with most-parsimonious VDJ recombination scenarios. A later analysis defined each TCR beta chain by its CDR3 amino acid sequence plus V-gene family, and excluded reads lacking a unique V-gene family. A later analysis removed 450 to 600 highly shared, low-generation-probability nucleotide sequences to deal with suspected cross-contamination and a sequencing artifact. In a later analysis, a clonal expansion index was calculated for each public chain from normalized within-repertoire ranks of inferred template counts. In a later analysis, generation probabilities were computed using a VDJ recombination model fitted to out-of-frame rearrangements, and the results were checked against IGoR. In a later analysis, hypergeometric tests were used to score TCR-TCR, TCR-HLA and TCR-CMV co-occurrence, with a repertoire-size bias correction applied to TCR pairs. A later analysis estimated false discovery rates by permuting HLA or CMV assignments 20 times. In a later analysis, co-occurring TCRs were grouped using DBSCAN, and TCRdist sequence similarity was added for clustering within HLA-allele-positive subsets. Co-occurrence clustering excluded repertoires with fewer than 30,000 or more than 120,000 public chains, plus five with anomalous nucleotide sharing. Imported from immuneACCESS, the table was reduced by TCRdb to in-frame sequences with V and J called. These copies leave out some clones; in studies compared against another copy, an unresolved V gene accounts for under half, and the cause of the remainder is not known. V, J and clone size reflect that table, while D and trimming were determined from the DNA. The sample records some 150,000 clones, 55% to 80% of which are singletons. The ten most abundant clones make up approximately 15% of the sample.

The sequenced material came from PBMCs. The receptor comes from a human donor in good health. The sequence links TRBV5-4 to TRBJ2-7, and 9 bases in between align with TRBD1. The bases are TGTGCCAGCAGCCGGGGACAGGGAATCTCCTACGAGCAGTACTTC. Its amino acids are CASSRGQGISYEQYF.